The clone carrying this T cell receptor beta chain was picked up a small number of times. The antigen is undetermined. CD25-based Treg depletion was applied to purified naive CD4+ T cells. The CDR3 runs to 14 residues. Germline-derived CDR1 and CDR2 are LGHDT and YNNKEL (reference sequence). V lost 4 bases to trimming and J lost 0 bases, with 8 bases between them. Study-level findings and limits: Tumor memory CD4+ T cell TCR gene usage clustered with blood and lymph node memory CD4+ cells and lymph node naive CD4+ cells. The larger cohort examined one V-J beta rearrangement, not whole repertoires.

Constant-region reverse primers amplified full-length variable regions, followed by semi-nested Nested Universal Primer A PCR. TCRdb re-called the 5' RACE reads through MiXCR, storing one row per CDR3 protein. The sample has tens of thousands of distinct CDR3 sequences, over 15% seen once; the top ten hold approximately 2.5%. The genes are TRBV3-1 and TRBJ2-3, with D perhaps being TRBD1 or TRBD2 (5 bases each). The specimen sequenced was naive CD4+ T cells sorted from blood. Subset meaning: naive CD4+ T cells, CD4+CD45RA+CD25-. The TCR was taken from a female donor with breast cancer. As DNA, the CDR3 is TGTGCCAGCAGCCGGGACGGTAGCACAGATACGCAGTATTTT. Translated: CASSRDGSTDTQYF.